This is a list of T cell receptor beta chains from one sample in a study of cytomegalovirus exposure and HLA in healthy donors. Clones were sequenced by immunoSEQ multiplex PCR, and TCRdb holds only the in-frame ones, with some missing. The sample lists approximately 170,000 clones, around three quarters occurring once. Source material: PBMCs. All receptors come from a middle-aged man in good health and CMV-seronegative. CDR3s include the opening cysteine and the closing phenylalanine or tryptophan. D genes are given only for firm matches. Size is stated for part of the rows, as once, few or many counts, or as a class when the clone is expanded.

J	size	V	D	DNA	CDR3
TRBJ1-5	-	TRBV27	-	TGTGCCAGCAGTAGGGAGCAGTATAGCAATCAGCCCCAGCATTTT	CASSREQYSNQPQHF
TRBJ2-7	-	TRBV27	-	TGTGCCAGCAGTGTTAGGCAGGTTTCCTACGAGCAGTACTTC	CASSVRQVSYEQYF
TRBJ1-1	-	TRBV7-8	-	TGTGCCAGCAACCTTGGAGGAAACACTGAAGCTTTCTTT	CASNLGGNTEAFF
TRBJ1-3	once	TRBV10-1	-	TGCGCCAGCAGGGCCTTCTCTGGAAACACCATATATTTT	CASRAFSGNTIYF
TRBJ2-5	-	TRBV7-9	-	TGTGCCAGCAGTTCACCCCTAAAGCAAGAGACCCAGTACTTC	CASSSPLKQETQYF
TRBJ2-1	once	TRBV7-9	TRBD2	TGTTCCAGCAGCCCGGGCTCCCGGACTAGCGACCGTTACAATGAGCAGTTCTTC	CSSSPGSRTSDRYNEQFF
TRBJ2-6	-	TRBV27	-	TGTGCCAGCAGTTTGATGGGTTCTGGGGCCAACGGCCTGACTTTC	CASSLMGSGANGLTF
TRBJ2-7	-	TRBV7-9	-	TGTGCCAGCAGCTTAGGTGGGACATCAGACTTC	CASSLGGTSDF
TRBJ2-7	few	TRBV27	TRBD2	TGTGCCAGCAGTTTGCCGACTAGCGGGAGACACGAGCAGTACTTC	CASSLPTSGRHEQYF
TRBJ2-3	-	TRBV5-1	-	TGCGCCAGCAGCCCGCGACAGTCGTGGGGCGGCACAGATACGCAGTATTTT	CASSPRQSWGGTDTQYF
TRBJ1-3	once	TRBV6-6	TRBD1	TGTGCCAGCAGCACTCAGGGGGACGGAAACACCATATATTTT	CASSTQGDGNTIYF
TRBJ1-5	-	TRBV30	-	TGTGCCTGGACCCACGGGGGGGGTAGTCAGCCCCAGCATTTT	CAWTHGGGSQPQHF
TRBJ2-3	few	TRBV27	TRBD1	TGTGCCAGCAGTCCCCTGGGACAGGGGGGCCCAGATACGCAGTATTTT	CASSPLGQGGPDTQYF
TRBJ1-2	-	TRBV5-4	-	TGTGCCAGCAGTAATGGGGGGGGCGCAATCGATGGCTACACCTTC	CASSNGGGAIDGYTF
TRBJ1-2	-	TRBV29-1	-	TGCAGCGTTAAACCCGGGCAGGGAAGCGACTATGGCTACACCTTC	CSVKPGQGSDYGYTF
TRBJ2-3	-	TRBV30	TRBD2	TGTGCCTGGACTAGCGGAATCGGGACAGATACGCAGTATTTT	CAWTSGIGTDTQYF
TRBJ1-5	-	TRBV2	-	TGTGCCAGCAGTGCGCAGGATAAAAATCAGCCCCAGCATTTT	CASSAQDKNQPQHF
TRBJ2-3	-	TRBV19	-	TGTGCCAGTAGTTTGCAGGCAGATACGCAGTATTTT	CASSLQADTQYF
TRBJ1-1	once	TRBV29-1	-	TGCAGCGCCCGGACCAGGGGAGCAGCTTTCTTT	CSARTRGAAFF
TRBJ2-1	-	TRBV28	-	TGTGCCAGGGCCGAGGGCAATGAGCAGTTCTTC	CARAEGNEQFF
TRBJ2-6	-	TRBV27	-	TGTGCCAGCAGTCCCATGCGTTCTGGGGCCAACGTCCTGACTTTC	CASSPMRSGANVLTF
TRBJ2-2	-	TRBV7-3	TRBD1	TGTGCCAGCAGCTTTCAGACAGGGGGTCTTACCGGGGAGCTGTTTTTT	CASSFQTGGLTGELFF
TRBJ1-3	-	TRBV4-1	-	TGCGCCAGCAGCCAGGAGTCCAGCTCTGGAAACACCATATATTTT	CASSQESSSGNTIYF
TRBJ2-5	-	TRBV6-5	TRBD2	TGTGCCAGCAGTTATGGGTCGGGAGGGCCTCAAGAGACCCAGTACTTC	CASSYGSGGPQETQYF
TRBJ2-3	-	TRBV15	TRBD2	TGTGCCACCAGCAAGGCTAGCGGTGGTATGATCACAGATACGCAGTATTTT	CATSKASGGMITDTQYF
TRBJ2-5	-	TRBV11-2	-	TGTGCCAGCAGCCTTCCCCGAGAGACCCAGTACTTC	CASSLPRETQYF
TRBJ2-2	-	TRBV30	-	TGTGCCTGGAGTGCTGGAGGCGGAAGCGGGGAGCTGTTTTTT	CAWSAGGGSGELFF
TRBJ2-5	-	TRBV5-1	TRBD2	TGCGCCAGCAGCATGGAGGCTAGCGGGAGGGACCAGTACTTC	CASSMEASGRDQYF
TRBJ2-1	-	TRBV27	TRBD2	TGTGCCAGCAGTTTAACCAGCGGGAGTTTCAATGAGCAGTTCTTC	CASSLTSGSFNEQFF
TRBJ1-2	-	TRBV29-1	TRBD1	TGCAGCGTTCACCGTTGGGGGACAGAAACTAACTATGGCTACACCTTC	CSVHRWGTETNYGYTF
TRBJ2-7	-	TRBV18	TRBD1	TGTGCCAGCTCACCAGCGGGACAGGACTCCTACGAGCAGTACTTC	CASSPAGQDSYEQYF
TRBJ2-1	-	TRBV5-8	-	TGTGCCAGCAGCAGAACGAGTGGCTACAATGAGCAGTTCTTC	CASSRTSGYNEQFF
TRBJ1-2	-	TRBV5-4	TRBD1	TGTGCCAGCAACTCCGGACCCAGGACAGGATCTAACTATGGCTACACCTTC	CASNSGPRTGSNYGYTF
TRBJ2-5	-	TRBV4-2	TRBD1	TGTGCCAGCAGCCCCCGGACAGGGCAAGAGACCCAGTACTTC	CASSPRTGQETQYF
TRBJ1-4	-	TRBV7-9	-	TGTGCCAGCAGCGGAGGGACGCCGGGGGTCGAAAAACTGTTTTTT	CASSGGTPGVEKLFF
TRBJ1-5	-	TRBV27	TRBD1	TGTGCCAGCAGTTTAGGGACAGGGGGCAGGGGCAATCAGCCCCAGCATTTT	CASSLGTGGRGNQPQHF
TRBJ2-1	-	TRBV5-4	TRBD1	TGTGCCAGCAGCTCCAGCCGGGACAGGGGTAATGAGCAGTTCTTC	CASSSSRDRGNEQFF
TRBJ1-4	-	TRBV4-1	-	TGCGCCAGCAGCCACCCGATCAGCGGGATAACGAATGAAAAACTGTTTTTT	CASSHPISGITNEKLFF
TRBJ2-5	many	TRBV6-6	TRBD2	TGTGCCAGCGGTTTTAGCGGGAGCCTACAAGAGACCCAGTACTTC	CASGFSGSLQETQYF
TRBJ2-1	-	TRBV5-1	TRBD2	TGCGCCAGCAGCCGGGCCCTAGCGGGAGAAACCTACAATGAGCAGTTCTTC	CASSRALAGETYNEQFF
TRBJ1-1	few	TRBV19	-	TGTGCCAGTACAACCACTCAAAGGGGGACCACTGAAGCTTTCTTT	CASTTTQRGTTEAFF
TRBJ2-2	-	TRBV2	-	TGTGCCAGCAGTCTGAACACCGGGGAGCTGTTTTTT	CASSLNTGELFF
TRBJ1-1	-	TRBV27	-	TGTGCCAGCAGCCCCGTAGGAGGGTACACTGAAGCTTTCTTT	CASSPVGGYTEAFF
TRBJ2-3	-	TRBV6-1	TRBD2	TGTGCCAGCAGTGTGGCTAGCGGGATAGATACGCAGTATTTT	CASSVASGIDTQYF
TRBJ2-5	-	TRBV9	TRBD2	TGTGCCAGCAGCGTAGGGGCTAGCGGGAGTGGGTCGGGCGGGGAGACCCAGTACTTC	CASSVGASGSGSGGETQYF
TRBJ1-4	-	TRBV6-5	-	TGTGCCAGCAAGATATTTGGGAGTTTCGAAAAACTGTTTTTT	CASKIFGSFEKLFF
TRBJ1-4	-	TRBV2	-	TGTGCCAGCACGGGACAATCTAATGAAAAACTGTTTTTT	CASTGQSNEKLFF
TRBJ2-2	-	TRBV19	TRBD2	TGTGCCAGTAGTCTTTGGACTAGCCAGACGAACACCGGGGAGCTGTTTTTT	CASSLWTSQTNTGELFF
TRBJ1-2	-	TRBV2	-	TGTGCCAGCACTGGGGGCGCGTCGGGCTACACCTTC	CASTGGASGYTF
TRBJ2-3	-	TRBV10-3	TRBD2	TGTGCCATCAGTGAGTCACGAGGCGGGGGTTCTGATACGCAGTATTTT	CAISESRGGGSDTQYF
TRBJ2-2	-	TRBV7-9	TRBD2	TGTTCCAGCAGCTTCCTAGCGGGAGGGTACACCGGGGAGCTGTTTTTT	CSSSFLAGGYTGELFF
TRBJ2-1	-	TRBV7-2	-	TGTGCCAGCAGCCCCCCCGGGAGAATGAATGAGCAGTTCTTC	CASSPPGRMNEQFF
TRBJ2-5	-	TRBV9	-	TGTGCCAGCAGCGTAAGGGACTACCAAGAGACCCAGTACTTC	CASSVRDYQETQYF
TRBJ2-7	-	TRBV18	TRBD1	TGTGCCAGCTCACCAGGAACCGGGACAGCCTACGAGCAGTACTTC	CASSPGTGTAYEQYF
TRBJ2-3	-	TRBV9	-	TGTGCCAGCAGCCCCCCCAGTGATACGCAGTATTTT	CASSPPSDTQYF
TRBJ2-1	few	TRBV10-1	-	TGCGCCAGCAGTGAGAGGGTTAATAGCGGATTCAATGAGCAGTTCTTC	CASSERVNSGFNEQFF
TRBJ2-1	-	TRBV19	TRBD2	TGTGCCAGTAATAGCGGGAGGGCCGTCTACAATGAGCAGTTCTTC	CASNSGRAVYNEQFF
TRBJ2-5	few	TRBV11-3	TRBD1	TGTGCCAGCAGCTTGAGGACAGGCCAAGAGACCCAGTACTTC	CASSLRTGQETQYF
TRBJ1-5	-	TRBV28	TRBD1	TGTGCCAGCAGTTTCTTGACAGGGGGCGTTCAGCCCCAGCATTTT	CASSFLTGGVQPQHF